Detailed here is one T cell receptor (beta chain). The antigen this receptor binds is unknown. Base qualities were left out, and no much larger clone turns up one base away. The sample comes from a study of T cell responses to AZD1222 COVID-19 vaccine (dated by TCRdb to about 2021). Looking at the study overall: TCR sequencing was performed for 230 to 250 trial participants, of whom 200 to 210 were given two doses of AZD1222 and around 25 were given two doses of MenACWY control vaccine. Enrollment into the trials was organized by age into subgroups of 18-55, 56-69 and 70-plus years, and those subgroups contained roughly 150, 30 and 60 TCR-sequenced participants, respectively. Beyond this particular receptor, the publication reports: After two AZD1222 doses, spike-specific TCR breadth and depth were significantly higher than at day 0 and than in MenACWY recipients. Most participants were white British and females outnumbered males, and the authors suggested that clonal diversity may have been underestimated. Because no day 14 peak-response samples were available, repertoires were characterized only after the peak T cell response. The whole spike protein was spanned by vaccine-associated CD4 TCRs, and dominant responses were seen in regions 160-218 and 743-854. In the small 56-69-year group, the increase in depth fell short of significance, most likely because of low power. Nearly half of unique spike-specific TCRs reportedly recognized epitopes outside regions mutated in the B.1.351 and B.1.1.7 variants. Conclusions about previously exposed vaccinees are limited, since just five or six AZD1222 recipients were seropositive for SARS-CoV-2 at baseline.

The CDR3 regions of human TCRbeta chains were subjected to immunosequencing. Concerning the study's data processing: Repertoire TCRs were checked for matches against a reference library of SARS-CoV-2-specific TCRs that had been generated using the MIRA antigen-specificity platform. Breadth was defined as the fraction of unique TCRs that were SARS-CoV-2-associated, and depth was defined as the fraction of total T cells that were SARS-CoV-2-associated. Using the MIRA data, each spike-specific TCR was mapped to the spike region that the TCR reacts to and placed in a CD4 or CD8 class. Log10-transformed breadth and depth values were compared by one-way ANOVA with Sidak's multiple comparisons tests. TCRdb mirrors the immuneACCESS table, restricted to in-frame sequences. Some clones are absent from its copies; in checked studies, under half trace to an unresolved V gene, and the reason for the others is unknown. That table is the source of V, J and clone size, and D and trimming were worked out from the DNA. The sample table holds 130,000 or so clones, of which roughly 86% were seen once. The ten top clones hold under 3% of the sample.

Sample time point, as interpreted from the label and publication: about 28 days (+/-7) after the second vaccine dose. AZD1222 recipients whose second dose came at about 4 weeks and those whose second dose came at about 12 weeks were combined into one group, since spike-specific TCR depth and breadth did not differ between the two schedules. Vaccinee samples came from UK trials COV001 and COV002, including a single-blind randomized controlled phase 2/3 trial of AZD1222 (ChAdOx1 nCoV-19) in healthy adults. For TCRbeta chain sequencing, PBMC samples were collected from trial participants at day 0 and at day 28 after the second dose. The CDR3 goes from the cysteine to the phenylalanine over 16 residues. Left in the record is the CDR3 DNA by itself, 48 bases read in frame from the first base. Looking up the germline V gene yields CDR1 SGHTA and CDR2 FQGNSA. V is shortened by 1 base, J by 4 bases, and the region joining them spans 14 bases.

In this chain, TRBV7-2 is recombined with TRBJ1-5; the D segment could be TRBD1, given 6 matching bases. This clonotype was sampled from an adult who received the AZD1222 COVID-19 vaccine. The material sequenced was peripheral blood, taken 28 days after the second AZD1222 dose. The CDR3 protein is CASSLGGGRGNQPQHF. The sequenced DNA: TGTGCCAGCAGCTTAGGGGGGGGGCGCGGGAATCAGCCCCAGCATTTT.